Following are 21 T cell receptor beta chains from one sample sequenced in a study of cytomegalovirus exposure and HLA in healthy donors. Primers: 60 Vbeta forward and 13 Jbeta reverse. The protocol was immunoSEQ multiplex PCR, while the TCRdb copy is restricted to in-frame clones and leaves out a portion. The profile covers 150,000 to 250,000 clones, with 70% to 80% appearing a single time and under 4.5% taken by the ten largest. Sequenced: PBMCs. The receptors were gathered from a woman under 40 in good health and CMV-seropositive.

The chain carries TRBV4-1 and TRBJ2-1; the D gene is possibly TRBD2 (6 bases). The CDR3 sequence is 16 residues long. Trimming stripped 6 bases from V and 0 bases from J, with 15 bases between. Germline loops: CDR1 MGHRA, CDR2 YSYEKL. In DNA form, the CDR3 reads TGCGCCAGCAGACCTATTAGCGGATCCTCCTACAATGAGCAGTTCTTC. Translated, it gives CASRPISGSSYNEQFF.

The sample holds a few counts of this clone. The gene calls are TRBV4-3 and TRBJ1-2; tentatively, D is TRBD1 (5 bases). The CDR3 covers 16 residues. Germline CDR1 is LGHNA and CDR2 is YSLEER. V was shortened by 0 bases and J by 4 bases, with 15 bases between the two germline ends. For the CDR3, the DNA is TGCGCCAGCAGCCAAGATTTCGGGGGAGGTGGCTATGGCTACACCTTC. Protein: CASSQDFGGGGYGYTF.

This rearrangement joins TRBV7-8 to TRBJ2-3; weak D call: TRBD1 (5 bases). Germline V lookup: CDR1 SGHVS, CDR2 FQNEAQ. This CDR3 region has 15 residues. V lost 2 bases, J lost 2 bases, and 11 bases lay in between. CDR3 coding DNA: TGTGCCAGCAGCTTAAGTCCAGGGCACACAGATACGCAGTATTTT. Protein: CASSLSPGHTDTQYF.

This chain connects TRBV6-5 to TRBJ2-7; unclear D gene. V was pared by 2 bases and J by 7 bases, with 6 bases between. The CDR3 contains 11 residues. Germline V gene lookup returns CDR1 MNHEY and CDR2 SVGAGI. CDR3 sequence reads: CASSYPPEQYF. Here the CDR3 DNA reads TGTGCCAGCAGTTACCCCCCGGAGCAGTACTTC.

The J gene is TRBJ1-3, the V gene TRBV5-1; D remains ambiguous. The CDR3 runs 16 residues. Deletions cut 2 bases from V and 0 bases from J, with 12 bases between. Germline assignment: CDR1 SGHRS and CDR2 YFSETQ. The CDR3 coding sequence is TGCGCCAGCAGCTTTGGGCACTCGAGCTCTGGAAACACCATATATTTT. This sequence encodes CASSFGHSSSGNTIYF. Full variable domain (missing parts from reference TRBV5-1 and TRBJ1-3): KAGVTQTPRYLIKTRGQQVTLSCSPISGHRSVSWYQQTPGQGLQFLFEYFSETQRNKGNFPGRFSGRQFSNSRSEMNVSTLELGDSALYLCASSFGHSSSGNTIYFGEGSWLTVV.

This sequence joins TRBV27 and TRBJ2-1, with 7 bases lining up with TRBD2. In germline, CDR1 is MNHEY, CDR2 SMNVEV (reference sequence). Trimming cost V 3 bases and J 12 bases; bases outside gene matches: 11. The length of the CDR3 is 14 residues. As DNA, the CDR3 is TGTGCCAGCAGTTTTGGTCTCTCCGGACTAGGGCAGTTCTTC. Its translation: CASSFGLSGLGQFF.

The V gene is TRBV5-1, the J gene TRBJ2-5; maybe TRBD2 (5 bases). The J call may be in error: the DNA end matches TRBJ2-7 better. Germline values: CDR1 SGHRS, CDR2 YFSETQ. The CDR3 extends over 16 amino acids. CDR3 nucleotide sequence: TGCGCCAGCAGCTTGGAGGAGGACCTGAGCTCCTACGAGCAGTACTTC. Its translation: CASSLEEDLSSYEQYF.

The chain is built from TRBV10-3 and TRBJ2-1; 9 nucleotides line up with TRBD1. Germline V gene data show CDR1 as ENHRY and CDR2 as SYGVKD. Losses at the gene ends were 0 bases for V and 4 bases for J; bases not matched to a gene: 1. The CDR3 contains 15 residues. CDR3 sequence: CAISESGTGYNEQFF. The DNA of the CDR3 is TGTGCCATCAGTGAGTCCGGGACAGGGTACAATGAGCAGTTCTTC.

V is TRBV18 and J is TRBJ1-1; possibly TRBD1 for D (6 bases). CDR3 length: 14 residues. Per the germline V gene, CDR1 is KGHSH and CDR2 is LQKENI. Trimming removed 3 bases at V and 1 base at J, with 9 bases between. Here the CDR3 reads CASSPGHQNTEAFF. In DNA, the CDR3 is TGTGCCAGCTCACCGGGACATCAGAACACTGAAGCTTTCTTT.

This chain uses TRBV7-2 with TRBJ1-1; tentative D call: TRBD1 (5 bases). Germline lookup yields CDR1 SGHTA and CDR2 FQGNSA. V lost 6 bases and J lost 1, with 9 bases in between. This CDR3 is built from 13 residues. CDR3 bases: TGTGCCAGCAGAGAAGGACAGAACACTGAAGCTTTCTTT. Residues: CASREGQNTEAFF. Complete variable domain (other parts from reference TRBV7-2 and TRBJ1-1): GAGVSQSPSNKVTEKGKDVELRCDPISGHTALYWYRQSLGQGLEFLIYFQGNSAPDKSGLPSDRFSAERTGGSVSTLTIQRTQQEDSAVYLCASREGQNTEAFFGQGTRLTVV.

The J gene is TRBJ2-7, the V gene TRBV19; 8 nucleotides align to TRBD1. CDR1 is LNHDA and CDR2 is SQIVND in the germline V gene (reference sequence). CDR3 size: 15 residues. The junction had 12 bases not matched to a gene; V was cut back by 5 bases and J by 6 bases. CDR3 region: CASSPNSDRASEQYF. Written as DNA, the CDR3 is TGTGCCAGTAGTCCGAACTCGGACAGGGCCAGCGAGCAGTACTTC.

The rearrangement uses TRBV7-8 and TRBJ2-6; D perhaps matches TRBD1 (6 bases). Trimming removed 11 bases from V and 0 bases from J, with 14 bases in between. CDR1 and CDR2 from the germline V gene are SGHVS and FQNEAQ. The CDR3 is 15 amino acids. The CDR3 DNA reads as TGTGCCTCCCAATTGGGGGCCTCTGGGGCCAACGTCCTGACTTTC. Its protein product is CASQLGASGANVLTF.

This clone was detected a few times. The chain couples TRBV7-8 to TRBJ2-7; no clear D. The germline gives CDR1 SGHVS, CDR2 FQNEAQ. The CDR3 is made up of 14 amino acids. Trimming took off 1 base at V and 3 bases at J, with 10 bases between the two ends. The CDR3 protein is CASSLEVGRYEQYF. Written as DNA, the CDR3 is TGTGCCAGCAGCTTAGAAGTGGGCCGCTACGAGCAGTACTTC. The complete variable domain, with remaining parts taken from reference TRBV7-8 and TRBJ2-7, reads GAGVSQSPRYKVAKRGQDVALRCDPISGHVSLFWYQQALGQGPEFLTYFQNEAQLDKSGLPSDRFFAERPEGSVSTLKIQRTQQEDSAVYLCASSLEVGRYEQYFGPGTRLTVT.

CDR3 DNA sequence: TGCGCCAGCAGCTTAGTTCCGTGGGGCTCCACAGATACGCAGTATTTT. This sequence encodes CASSLVPWGSTDTQYF. The chain recombines TRBV5-1 with TRBJ2-3; maybe TRBD1 (5 bases). Germline lookup yields CDR1 SGHRS and CDR2 YFSETQ. The length of the CDR3 is 16 residues. The V end lost 2 bases, the J end lost 2 bases, and 15 bases lay between the germline ends. The full variable domain, with the rest looked up from reference TRBV5-1 and TRBJ2-3, is KAGVTQTPRYLIKTRGQQVTLSCSPISGHRSVSWYQQTPGQGLQFLFEYFSETQRNKGNFPGRFSGRQFSNSRSEMNVSTLELGDSALYLCASSLVPWGSTDTQYFGPGTRLTVL.

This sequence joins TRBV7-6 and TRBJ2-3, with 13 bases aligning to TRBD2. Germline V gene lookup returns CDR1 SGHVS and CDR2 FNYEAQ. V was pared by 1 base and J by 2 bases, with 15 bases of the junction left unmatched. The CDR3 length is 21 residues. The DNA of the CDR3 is TGTGCCAGCAGCTTAGTTCGACTAGCGGGAGGTACACTGACACCCACAGATACGCAGTATTTT. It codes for CASSLVRLAGGTLTPTDTQYF.

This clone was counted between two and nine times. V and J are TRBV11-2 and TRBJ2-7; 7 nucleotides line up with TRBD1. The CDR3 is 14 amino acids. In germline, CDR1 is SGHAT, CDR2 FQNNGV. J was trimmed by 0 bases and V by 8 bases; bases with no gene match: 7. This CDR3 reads CASAKGQASYEQYF. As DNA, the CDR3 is TGTGCCAGCGCGAAAGGACAGGCCTCCTACGAGCAGTACTTC. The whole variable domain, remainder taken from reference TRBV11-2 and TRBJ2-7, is EAGVAQSPRYKIIEKRQSVAFWCNPISGHATLYWYQQILGQGPKLLIQFQNNGVVDDSQLPKDRFSAERLKGVDSTLKIQPAKLEDSAVYLCASAKGQASYEQYFGPGTRLTVT.

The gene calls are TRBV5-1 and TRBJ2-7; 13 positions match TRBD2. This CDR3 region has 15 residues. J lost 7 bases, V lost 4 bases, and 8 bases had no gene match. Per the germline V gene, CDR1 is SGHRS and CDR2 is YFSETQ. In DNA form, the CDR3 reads TGCGCCAGCAGCAAACTAGCGGGGGGGCAAGGGGAGCAGTACTTC. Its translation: CASSKLAGGQGEQYF.

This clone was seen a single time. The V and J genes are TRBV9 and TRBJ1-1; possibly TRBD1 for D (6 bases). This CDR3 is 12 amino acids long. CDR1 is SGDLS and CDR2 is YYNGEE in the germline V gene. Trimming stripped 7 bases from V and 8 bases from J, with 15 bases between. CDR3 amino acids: CASGSTGSEAFF. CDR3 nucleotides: TGTGCCAGCGGAAGTACAGGGTCGGAAGCTTTCTTT.

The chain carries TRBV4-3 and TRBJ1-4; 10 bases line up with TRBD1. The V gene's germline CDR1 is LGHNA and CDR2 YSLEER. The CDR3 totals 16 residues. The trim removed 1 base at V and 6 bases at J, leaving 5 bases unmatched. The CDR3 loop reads CASSQGAGQGYEKLFF. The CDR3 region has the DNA TGCGCCAGCAGCCAAGGGGCGGGACAGGGGTATGAAAAACTGTTTTTT.

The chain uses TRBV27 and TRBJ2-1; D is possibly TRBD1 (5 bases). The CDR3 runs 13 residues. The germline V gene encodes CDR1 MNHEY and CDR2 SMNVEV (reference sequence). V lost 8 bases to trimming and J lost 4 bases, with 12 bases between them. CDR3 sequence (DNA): TGTGCCAGCTCGAATGGGGCATACAATGAGCAGTTCTTC. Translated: CASSNGAYNEQFF.

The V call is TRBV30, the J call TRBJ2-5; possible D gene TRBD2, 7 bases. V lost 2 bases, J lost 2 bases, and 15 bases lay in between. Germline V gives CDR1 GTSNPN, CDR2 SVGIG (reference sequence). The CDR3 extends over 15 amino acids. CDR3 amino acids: CAWSLTGRGQETQYF. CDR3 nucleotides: TGTGCCTGGAGTTTAACAGGGAGGGGACAAGAGACCCAGTACTTC.